The 20 T cell receptor beta chains presented below share a single source sample, sequenced in a study of monozygotic twins with inflammatory bowel disease. No DNA is given; TCRdb re-called the 5' RACE reads and lists each CDR3 protein once. Its listing shows around 100,000 distinct CDR3 sequences. The sample comprised blood. The origin of the receptors is a human donor with ulcerative colitis or Crohn's disease, or a healthy co-twin of an affected twin (not recorded which).

CDR3 loop: CAISQYVDSRAGGPKNIQYF. V gene TRBV4-2 combines with J gene TRBJ2-4; TCRdb's D call, TRBD2, is unchecked because there is no DNA. This CDR3 region has 20 residues. Germline values: CDR1 LGHNA, CDR2 YNFKEQ.

This sequence joins TRBV3-1 and TRBJ2-2; checking the TCRdb D call of TRBD2 is not possible without DNA. CDR1 and CDR2 (germline): LGHDT, YNNKEL (reference sequence). CDR3 length: 13 residues. This CDR3 is CASSRLDTGELFF.

V gene TRBV7-2 combines with J gene TRBJ1-3; TCRdb reports TRBD1, a call that lacks DNA to check it against. The germline CDR1 and CDR2 sequences are SGHTA and FQGNSA. CDR3 length: 16 amino acids. The CDR3 spells CASSYHLQWAGNTIYF.

The rearrangement uses TRBV28 and TRBJ2-5; TCRdb reports TRBD1, a call that lacks DNA to check it against. This CDR3 is 11 amino acids long. Germline values: CDR1 MDHEN, CDR2 SYDVKM. The CDR3: CASEGPGYQYF.

This chain connects TRBV20-1 to TRBJ1-6; the TCRdb call, TRBD1, lacks DNA for checking. CDR3 length: 18 residues. Germline V gene sequence: CDR1 DFQATT, CDR2 SNEGSKA (reference sequence). This CDR3 is CSARDWFRGGLYNSPLHF.

The chain uses TRBV5-5 and TRBJ2-5; TCRdb calls TRBD1, which cannot be checked without DNA. Germline V gene lookup returns CDR1 SGHKS and CDR2 YYEKEE (reference sequence). The CDR3 spans 17 residues. CDR3 in amino acids: CASSPGRGTAGQETHYF.

The chain is built from TRBV2 and TRBJ2-1; no DNA is available, so the TRBD2 call from TCRdb remains unchecked. This CDR3 is 16 amino acids long. Germline CDR1 SNHLY, CDR2 FYNNEI. The chain's CDR3 is CASSVSVSGSRNEQFF.

V and J are TRBV7-2 and TRBJ2-3. The CDR3 covers 12 residues. CDR1 SGHTA and CDR2 FQGNSA come from the germline V gene. The CDR3 sequence: CASSYRTNTQYF.

The chain combines TRBV7-2 with TRBJ1-2; the D call of TRBD1 rests on TCRdb alone, since no DNA is present to check it. The CDR3 length is 15 residues. The germline CDR1 and CDR2 sequences are SGHTA and FQGNSA. The CDR3 reads CASSAQTGANYGYTF. The whole variable domain, remainder taken from reference TRBV7-2 and TRBJ1-2, is GAGVSQSPSNKVTEKGKDVELRCDPISGHTALYWYRQSLGQGLEFLIYFQGNSAPDKSGLPSDRFSAERTGGSVSTLTIQRTQQEDSAVYLCASSAQTGANYGYTFGSGTRLTVV.

The rearrangement uses TRBV10-2 and TRBJ2-7; with no DNA, the TCRdb D assignment of TRBD1 cannot be verified. Germline CDR1 reads WSHSY; CDR2 reads SAAADI. The CDR3 totals 12 residues. The CDR3 here is CASSEQLRGEYF.

The rearrangement uses TRBV4-3 and TRBJ2-3; TCRdb returns TRBD1, unconfirmable since there is no DNA. CDR3 size: 14 residues. Germline assignment: CDR1 LGHNA and CDR2 YSLEER. The CDR3 reads CASSGDSYTDTQYF.

The rearrangement joins TRBV4-3 to TRBJ1-1. This CDR3 comprises 15 residues. Germline values: CDR1 LGHNA, CDR2 YSLEER. CDR3 protein: CASSQDSARFAEAFF.

The rearrangement joins TRBV9 to TRBJ1-2; TCRdb designates TRBD1, a call that cannot be tested without DNA. CDR1 is SGDLS and CDR2 is YYNGEE in the germline V gene. This CDR3 contains 18 residues. CDR3: CASSVDPRAGGGRDGYTF.

This chain joins TRBV5-1 and TRBJ1-6. The CDR3 is made up of 15 amino acids. In germline, CDR1 is SGHRS, CDR2 YFSETQ. The CDR3 spells CASSLVTRNDSPLHF.

The rearrangement joins TRBV15 to TRBJ2-3; TCRdb's D gene call, TRBD1, goes unchecked for lack of DNA. From germline, CDR1 is LNHNV and CDR2 YYDKDF (reference sequence). This CDR3 is 13 amino acids long. The CDR3 sequence: CATSRSGVNTQYF. The variable domain in full, with the rest retrieved from reference TRBV15 and TRBJ2-3, is DAMVIQNPRYQVTQFGKPVTLSCSQTLNHNVMYWYQQKSSQAPKLLFHYYDKDFNNEADTPDNFQSRRPNTSFCFLDIRSPGLGDTAMYLCATSRSGVNTQYFGPGTRLTVL.

This chain uses TRBV5-6 with TRBJ2-7. There are 15 residues in the CDR3. CDR1 SGHDT and CDR2 YYEEEE come from the germline V gene. The chain's CDR3 is CASSSRWVDLYEQYF.

The J gene is TRBJ2-2, the V gene TRBV6-1; TCRdb names TRBD2, which stays unverified in the absence of DNA. In germline, CDR1 is MNHNS, CDR2 SASEGT. The CDR3 runs to 15 residues. The CDR3 is CASSVVSGKAGELFF.

V usage is TRBV10-3 and J usage is TRBJ1-2; TCRdb's D call of TRBD1 is untestable without DNA. CDR1 ENHRY and CDR2 SYGVKD come from the germline V gene. This CDR3 has 13 residues. CDR3 region: CAIRDTSKGGYTF.

The V and J genes are TRBV7-7 and TRBJ2-1; TCRdb's D call, TRBD2, is unchecked because there is no DNA. Germline loops: CDR1 SSHAT, CDR2 FNYEAQ (reference sequence). This CDR3 has 15 amino acids. The CDR3 sequence: CASSPERESVNEQFF.

The chain links TRBV7-2 to TRBJ2-1. Germline CDR1 and CDR2: SGHTA and FQGNSA. There are 12 residues in the CDR3. The CDR3 sequence: CASSFVLYEQFF.